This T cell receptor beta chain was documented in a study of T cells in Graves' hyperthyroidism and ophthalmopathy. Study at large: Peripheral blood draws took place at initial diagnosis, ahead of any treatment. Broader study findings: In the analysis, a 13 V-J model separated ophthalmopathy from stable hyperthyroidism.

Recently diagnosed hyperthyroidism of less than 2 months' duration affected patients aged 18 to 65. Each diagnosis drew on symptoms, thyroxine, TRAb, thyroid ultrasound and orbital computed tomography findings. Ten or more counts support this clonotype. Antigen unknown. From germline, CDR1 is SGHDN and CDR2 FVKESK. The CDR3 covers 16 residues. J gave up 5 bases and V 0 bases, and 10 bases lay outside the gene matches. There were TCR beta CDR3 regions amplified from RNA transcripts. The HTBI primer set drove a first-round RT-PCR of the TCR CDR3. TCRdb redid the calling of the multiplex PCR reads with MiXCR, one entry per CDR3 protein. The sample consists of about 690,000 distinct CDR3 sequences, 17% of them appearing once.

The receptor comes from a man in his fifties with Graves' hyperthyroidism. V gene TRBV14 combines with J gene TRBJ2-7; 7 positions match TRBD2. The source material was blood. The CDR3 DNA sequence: TGTGCCAGCAGCCAAGATGCTAGCGGCCCTCCTAACGAGCAGTACTTC. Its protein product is CASSQDASGPPNEQYF. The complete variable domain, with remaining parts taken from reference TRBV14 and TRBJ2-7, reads EAGVTQFPSHSVIEKGQTVTLRCDPISGHDNLYWYRRVMGKEIKFLLHFVKESKQDESGMPNNRFLAERTGGTYSTLKVQPAELEDSGVYFCASSQDASGPPNEQYFGPGTRLTVT.